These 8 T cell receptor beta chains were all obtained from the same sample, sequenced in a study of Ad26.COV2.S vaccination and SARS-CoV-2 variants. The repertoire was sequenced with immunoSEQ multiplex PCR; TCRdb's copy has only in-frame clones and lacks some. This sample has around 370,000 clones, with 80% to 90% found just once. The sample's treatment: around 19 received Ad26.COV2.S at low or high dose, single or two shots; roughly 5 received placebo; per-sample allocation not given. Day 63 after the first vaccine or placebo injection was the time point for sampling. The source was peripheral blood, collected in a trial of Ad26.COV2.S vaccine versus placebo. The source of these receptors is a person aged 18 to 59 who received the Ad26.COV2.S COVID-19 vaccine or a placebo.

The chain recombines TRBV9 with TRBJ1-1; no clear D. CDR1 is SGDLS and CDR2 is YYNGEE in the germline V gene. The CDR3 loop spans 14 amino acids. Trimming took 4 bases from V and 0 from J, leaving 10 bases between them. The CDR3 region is CASSPSGMNTEAFF. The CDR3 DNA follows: TGTGCCAGCAGCCCATCGGGGATGAACACTGAAGCTTTCTTT.

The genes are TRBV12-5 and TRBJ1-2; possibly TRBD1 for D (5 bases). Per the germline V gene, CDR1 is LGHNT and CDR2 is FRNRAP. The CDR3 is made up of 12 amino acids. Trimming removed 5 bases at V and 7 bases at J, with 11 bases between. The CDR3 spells CASGKTGTGYTF. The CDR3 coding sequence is TGTGCTAGTGGTAAAACCGGGACTGGCTACACCTTC.

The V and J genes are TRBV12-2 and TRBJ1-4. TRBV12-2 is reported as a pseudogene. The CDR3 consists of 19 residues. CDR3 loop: CASRPRGSGPVDWNEKLFF. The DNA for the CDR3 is TGTGCAAGTCGCCCTAGGGGGAGCGGGCCAGTAGATTGGAATGAAAAACTGTTTTTT.

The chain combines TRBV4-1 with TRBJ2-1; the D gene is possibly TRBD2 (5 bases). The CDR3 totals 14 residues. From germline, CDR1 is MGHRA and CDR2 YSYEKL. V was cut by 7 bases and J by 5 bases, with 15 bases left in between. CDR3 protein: CASTPEWRDNEQFF. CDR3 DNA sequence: TGCGCCAGCACCCCCGAGTGGCGGGACAATGAGCAGTTCTTC.

This chain's CDR3 is CASSVSGSFDEQFF. The CDR3 DNA sequence: TGTGCCAGCAGCGTTAGCGGGAGTTTCGATGAGCAGTTCTTC. J is TRBJ2-1 and V is TRBV9, with 9 bases lining up with TRBD2. Germline loops: CDR1 SGDLS, CDR2 YYNGEE. The length of the CDR3 is 14 residues. V shed 2 bases, J shed 8 bases, and the junction held 5 bases outside the gene matches.

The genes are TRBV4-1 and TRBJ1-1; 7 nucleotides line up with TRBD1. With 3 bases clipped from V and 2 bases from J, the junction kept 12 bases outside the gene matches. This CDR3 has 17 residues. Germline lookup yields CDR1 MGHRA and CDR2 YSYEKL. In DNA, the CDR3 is TGCGCCAGCAGCCATAGGGTAGGGGGCCCAATTAACACTGAAGCTTTCTTT. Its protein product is CASSHRVGGPINTEAFF.

In DNA form, the CDR3 reads TGCGCCAGCAGCTTGGACCTTCATGGGTCAGAGACCCAGTACTTC. Protein: CASSLDLHGSETQYF. This chain connects TRBV5-1 to TRBJ2-5; D is unclear. V dropped 0 bases and J dropped 4 bases, with 13 bases sitting between them. Germline V gene data show CDR1 as SGHRS and CDR2 as YFSETQ. This CDR3 has 15 amino acids.

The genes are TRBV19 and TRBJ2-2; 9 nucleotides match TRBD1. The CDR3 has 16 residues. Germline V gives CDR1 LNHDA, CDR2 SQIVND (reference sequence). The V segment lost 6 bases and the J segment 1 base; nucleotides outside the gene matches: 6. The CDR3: CASRNRDRENTGELFF. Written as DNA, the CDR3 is TGTGCCAGTAGGAACCGGGACAGGGAGAACACCGGGGAGCTGTTTTTT.